This T cell receptor beta chain was identified in a study of Tregs in tolerant kidney transplant recipients. Study information: Sorting of CD4+CD25+CD127- cells followed approximately three-day belatacept mixed lymphocyte reactions, sometimes with approximately five-day graft donor restimulation.

Measured with immunoSEQ multiplex PCR; TCRdb has only the in-frame clones, and not every one. This table has approximately 41,000 clones, over 95% appearing once. CDR3 size: 16 residues. The trim removed 5 bases at V and 2 bases at J, leaving 7 bases unmatched. From germline, CDR1 is SGHVS and CDR2 FQNEAQ. Points on this clone: Its antigen remains unknown.

This chain uses TRBV7-8 with TRBJ2-3; TRBD1 matches at 10 bases. The TCR originated in a human donor in good health. The sample comprised Tregs from blood cultured with allogeneic cells. The CDR3 reads CASSPGTGVDTDTQYF. The CDR3 DNA is TGTGCCAGCAGCCCCGGGACAGGGGTCGACACAGATACGCAGTATTTT.